This T cell receptor (beta chain) was found in a study of blood T cell repertoires in COVID-19. Germline V gene data show CDR1 as MNHNY and CDR2 as SVGAGI (reference sequence). V was pared by 5 bases and J by 6 bases, with 6 bases of the junction left unmatched. This CDR3 comprises 14 residues. Assay used: immunoSEQ multiplex PCR; TCRdb lists only in-frame clones, some missing. The repertoire consists of under 75,000 clones, with around 81% occurring once and the leading ten covering about 26%. The chain links TRBV6-6 to TRBJ2-1, with 8 bases that match TRBD2. Source material: peripheral blood. This receptor was obtained from an elderly woman with active or convalescent COVID-19. The CDR3 spells CASSPSGGPNEQFF. The DNA of the CDR3 is TGTGCCAGCAGTCCCAGCGGGGGCCCCAATGAGCAGTTCTTC.